A selection of T cell receptor beta chains follows, all from one sample in a study of blood T cell repertoires in COVID-19. Assay: immunoSEQ multiplex PCR; the TCRdb copy retains only in-frame clones and omits some. The table lists just over 95,000 clones, around nine tenths of them singletons. The sample taken for sequencing was peripheral blood. Receptors were obtained from a human donor in a cohort sampled during active COVID-19. Each CDR3 is given with its conserved first and last residue. Fields, in order: J gene, D gene, V gene, CDR3 length, clone size, CDR3 protein, CDR3 DNA. A D gene is named only where the DNA matches it firmly. Part of the rows lack a size; the others show once, few, many or a class for expanded clones.

j_gene: TRBJ2-1
d_gene: -
v_gene: TRBV27
len: 12
abundance: once
CDR3aa: CASSYGGYEQFF
CDR3nt: TGTGCCAGCAGTTATGGCGGATATGAGCAGTTCTTC

j_gene: TRBJ2-1
d_gene: TRBD1
v_gene: TRBV7-2
len: 14
abundance: -
CDR3aa: CASSSTGKGNEQFF
CDR3nt: TGTGCCAGCAGCTCGACAGGGAAGGGCAATGAGCAGTTCTTC

j_gene: TRBJ2-1
d_gene: -
v_gene: TRBV5-4
len: 17
abundance: few
CDR3aa: CASSLDVDGDWDNEQFF
CDR3nt: TGTGCCAGCAGCTTGGACGTTGACGGGGATTGGGACAATGAGCAGTTCTTC

j_gene: TRBJ2-7
d_gene: -
v_gene: TRBV7-6
len: 13
abundance: once
CDR3aa: CASSTGYPWEQYF
CDR3nt: TGTGCCAGCAGCACAGGGTATCCTTGGGAGCAGTACTTC

j_gene: TRBJ1-4
d_gene: -
v_gene: TRBV6-5
len: 16
abundance: -
CDR3aa: CASSYSNSATNEKLFF
CDR3nt: TGTGCCAGCAGTTACTCGAACTCTGCAACTAATGAAAAACTGTTTTTT

j_gene: TRBJ1-5
d_gene: -
v_gene: TRBV6-6
len: 13
abundance: -
CDR3aa: CASNEISNQPQHF
CDR3nt: TGTGCCAGCAATGAGATTAGCAATCAGCCCCAGCATTTT

j_gene: TRBJ2-7
d_gene: TRBD1
v_gene: TRBV27
len: 13
abundance: -
CDR3aa: CAIKGTGPYEQYF
CDR3nt: TGTGCCATCAAGGGGACAGGGCCCTACGAGCAGTACTTC

j_gene: TRBJ1-2
d_gene: -
v_gene: TRBV14
len: 13
abundance: few
CDR3aa: CASSQGTNYGYTF
CDR3nt: TGTGCCAGCAGCCAAGGGACAAACTATGGCTACACCTTC

j_gene: TRBJ2-3
d_gene: TRBD2
v_gene: TRBV14
len: 17
abundance: -
CDR3aa: CASSQEGSGTFTDTQYF
CDR3nt: TGTGCCAGCAGCCAAGAAGGTAGCGGGACGTTCACAGATACGCAGTATTTT

j_gene: TRBJ2-3
d_gene: TRBD1
v_gene: TRBV5-1
len: 16
abundance: -
CDR3aa: CASSPGQGIRTDTQYF
CDR3nt: TGCGCCAGCAGCCCGGGACAGGGGATAAGAACAGATACGCAGTATTTT

j_gene: TRBJ2-7
d_gene: -
v_gene: TRBV3-1/TRBV3-2
len: 12
abundance: -
CDR3aa: CASSQRGYEQYF
CDR3nt: TGTGCCAGCAGCCAGAGAGGTTACGAGCAGTACTTC

j_gene: TRBJ1-4
d_gene: -
v_gene: TRBV7-2
len: 14
abundance: -
CDR3aa: CASSLGGSNEKLFF
CDR3nt: TGTGCCAGCAGCTTAGGCGGATCTAATGAAAAACTGTTTTTT

j_gene: TRBJ2-7
d_gene: TRBD1
v_gene: TRBV7-2
len: 15
abundance: -
CDR3aa: CASSLAQGAWDEQYF
CDR3nt: TGTGCCAGCAGCTTAGCGCAGGGGGCTTGGGACGAGCAGTACTTC

j_gene: TRBJ2-1
d_gene: TRBD1
v_gene: TRBV11-2
len: 16
abundance: -
CDR3aa: CASSYPGLQGANEQFF
CDR3nt: TGTGCCAGCAGTTATCCAGGCCTTCAGGGGGCCAATGAGCAGTTCTTC

j_gene: TRBJ1-5
d_gene: TRBD1
v_gene: TRBV3-1/TRBV3-2
len: 15
abundance: -
CDR3aa: CASSQDRGLNQPQHF
CDR3nt: TGTGCCAGCAGCCAAGACAGGGGGCTCAATCAGCCCCAGCATTTT

j_gene: TRBJ2-3
d_gene: -
v_gene: TRBV27
len: 15
abundance: once
CDR3aa: CASSTFTLSTDTQYF
CDR3nt: TGTGCCAGCAGTACCTTCACTTTAAGCACAGATACGCAGTATTTT

j_gene: TRBJ2-5
d_gene: -
v_gene: TRBV9
len: 15
abundance: -
CDR3aa: CASSVEPSELETQYF
CDR3nt: TGTGCCAGCAGCGTAGAGCCTAGCGAGTTAGAGACCCAGTACTTC

j_gene: TRBJ1-2
d_gene: TRBD1
v_gene: TRBV6-1
len: 15
abundance: -
CDR3aa: CASSEGRGKNYGYTF
CDR3nt: TGTGCCAGCAGTGAGGGCAGGGGGAAAAACTATGGCTACACCTTC

j_gene: TRBJ1-6
d_gene: TRBD1
v_gene: TRBV6-6
len: 16
abundance: -
CDR3aa: CASSYPDDRGHSPLHF
CDR3nt: TGTGCCAGCAGTTACCCAGACGACAGGGGGCATTCACCCCTCCACTTT

j_gene: TRBJ2-1
d_gene: TRBD1
v_gene: TRBV7-9
len: 17
abundance: -
CDR3aa: CASRLTATGGSYNEQFF
CDR3nt: TGTGCCAGCAGACTTACCGCGACAGGGGGTTCCTACAATGAGCAGTTCTTC

j_gene: TRBJ1-2
d_gene: -
v_gene: TRBV7-9
len: 16
abundance: once
CDR3aa: CASSLAGVEANYGYTF
CDR3nt: TGTGCCAGCAGCTTAGCCGGGGTAGAAGCTAACTATGGCTACACCTTC

j_gene: TRBJ1-1
d_gene: -
v_gene: TRBV5-4
len: 13
abundance: -
CDR3aa: CASSGGAGDEAFF
CDR3nt: TGTGCCAGCAGCGGGGGCGCAGGAGATGAAGCTTTCTTT

j_gene: TRBJ2-1
d_gene: TRBD2
v_gene: TRBV3-1/TRBV3-2
len: 15
abundance: -
CDR3aa: CASSLPSGLYNEQFF
CDR3nt: TGTGCCAGCAGCCTTCCTAGCGGGCTCTACAATGAGCAGTTCTTC

j_gene: TRBJ1-1
d_gene: -
v_gene: TRBV2
len: 13
abundance: once
CDR3aa: CASSAGQNTEAFF
CDR3nt: TGTGCCAGCAGTGCTGGACAAAACACTGAAGCTTTCTTT

j_gene: TRBJ2-3
d_gene: -
v_gene: TRBV9
len: 12
abundance: -
CDR3aa: CASSGAADTQYF
CDR3nt: TGTGCCAGCAGCGGGGCAGCAGATACGCAGTATTTT

j_gene: TRBJ2-1
d_gene: -
v_gene: TRBV21-1
len: 23
abundance: -
CDR3aa: CASSNRNIPGTSGRGPTYNEQFF
CDR3nt: TGTGCCAGCAGCAACCGAAATATCCCCGGGACTAGCGGGAGAGGGCCAACCTACAATGAGCAGTTCTTC

j_gene: TRBJ1-5
d_gene: -
v_gene: TRBV5-1
len: 15
abundance: -
CDR3aa: CASSLAGDGNQPQHF
CDR3nt: TGCGCCAGCAGCTTGGCGGGGGATGGCAATCAGCCCCAGCATTTT

j_gene: TRBJ1-2
d_gene: -
v_gene: TRBV6-5
len: 13
abundance: -
CDR3aa: CASSLTGSNGYTF
CDR3nt: TGTGCCAGCAGTTTAACGGGGAGCAATGGCTACACCTTC

j_gene: TRBJ2-1
d_gene: TRBD2
v_gene: TRBV15
len: 15
abundance: once
CDR3aa: CATSRASGGYNEQFF
CDR3nt: TGTGCCACCAGCAGAGCCAGCGGGGGCTACAATGAGCAGTTCTTC

j_gene: TRBJ2-1
d_gene: TRBD2
v_gene: TRBV11-2
len: 18
abundance: -
CDR3aa: CASSLGTISGNTYNEQFF
CDR3nt: TGTGCCAGCAGCTTGGGTACTATTAGCGGGAACACCTACAATGAGCAGTTCTTC

j_gene: TRBJ1-2
d_gene: TRBD1
v_gene: TRBV10-3
len: 15
abundance: -
CDR3aa: CAISGGQGGNYGYTF
CDR3nt: TGTGCCATCAGTGGGGGACAGGGGGGTAACTATGGCTACACCTTC

j_gene: TRBJ1-1
d_gene: -
v_gene: TRBV27
len: 13
abundance: -
CDR3aa: CASSQTAGTEAFF
CDR3nt: TGTGCCAGCAGCCAAACTGCGGGCACTGAAGCTTTCTTT

j_gene: TRBJ2-1
d_gene: TRBD1
v_gene: TRBV5-4
len: 14
abundance: once
CDR3aa: CASSSKTGDSEQFF
CDR3nt: TGTGCCAGCAGTTCCAAAACAGGGGACAGTGAGCAGTTCTTC

j_gene: TRBJ2-7
d_gene: TRBD2
v_gene: TRBV2
len: 13
abundance: -
CDR3aa: CASGWFSGNEQYF
CDR3nt: TGTGCCAGCGGCTGGTTTAGCGGGAACGAGCAGTACTTC

j_gene: TRBJ1-2
d_gene: -
v_gene: TRBV7-9
len: 13
abundance: -
CDR3aa: CASSLVAERGYTF
CDR3nt: TGTGCCAGCAGCTTAGTAGCGGAACGTGGCTACACCTTC

j_gene: TRBJ2-5
d_gene: -
v_gene: TRBV5-1
len: 14
abundance: -
CDR3aa: CASSTRTTQETQYF
CDR3nt: TGCGCCAGCAGCACAAGGACAACCCAAGAGACCCAGTACTTC

j_gene: TRBJ2-2
d_gene: -
v_gene: TRBV5-1
len: 15
abundance: -
CDR3aa: CASSLRAANTGELFF
CDR3nt: TGCGCCAGCAGCTTAAGAGCGGCGAACACCGGGGAGCTGTTTTTT

j_gene: TRBJ2-7
d_gene: TRBD2
v_gene: TRBV5-6
len: 14
abundance: -
CDR3aa: CASSLVRGGYEQYF
CDR3nt: TGTGCCAGCAGCTTGGTTCGCGGGGGCTACGAGCAGTACTTC

j_gene: TRBJ2-3
d_gene: TRBD2
v_gene: TRBV7-9
len: 17
abundance: -
CDR3aa: CASSLGGRTGNTDTQYF
CDR3nt: TGTGCCAGCAGCTTAGGCGGGAGGACTGGAAACACAGATACGCAGTATTTT

j_gene: TRBJ1-2
d_gene: -
v_gene: TRBV11-2
len: 14
abundance: -
CDR3aa: CASSRIGGTDGYTF
CDR3nt: TGTGCCAGCAGCCGGATAGGAGGGACGGATGGCTACACCTTC